This entry concerns a single T cell receptor beta chain. Its cognate antigen is unknown. The CDR3 is 17 residues long. V was pared by 4 bases and J by 10 bases, with 18 bases of the junction left unmatched. Germline assignment: CDR1 SEHNR and CDR2 FQNEAQ (reference sequence). The record originates from a study of shared clonotypes between healthy human individuals. Study conclusions and caveats: Sorted-subset samples were not fully sequenced, rarefaction indicated. Clonotypes shared by all four sorted-subset donors had higher generation probabilities than non-shared clonotypes. Sequencing depth was a factor that was expected to affect clonotype sharing among donors. Estimated richness values were generally larger in naive subsets than in memory subsets.

Data came from immunoSEQ multiplex PCR; TCRdb stores just in-frame clones and leaves some out. The table records 2 million to 2.5 million clones, about 94% of them present only once. Naive CD8 cells were CD45RO-negative, positively selected for CCR7, excluding terminally differentiated effector memory CD45RA+ cells. Material for sequencing was naive CD8+ T cells sorted from blood. The receptor comes from a man between 18 and 35 years old in good health. This sequence joins TRBV7-9 and TRBJ2-5; 10 bases align to TRBD2. CDR3 in amino acids: CASSSWVAGGVKRIQYF. The CDR3 nucleotides are TGTGCCAGCAGCTCGTGGGTAGCGGGGGGCGTTAAGAGAATCCAGTACTTC.